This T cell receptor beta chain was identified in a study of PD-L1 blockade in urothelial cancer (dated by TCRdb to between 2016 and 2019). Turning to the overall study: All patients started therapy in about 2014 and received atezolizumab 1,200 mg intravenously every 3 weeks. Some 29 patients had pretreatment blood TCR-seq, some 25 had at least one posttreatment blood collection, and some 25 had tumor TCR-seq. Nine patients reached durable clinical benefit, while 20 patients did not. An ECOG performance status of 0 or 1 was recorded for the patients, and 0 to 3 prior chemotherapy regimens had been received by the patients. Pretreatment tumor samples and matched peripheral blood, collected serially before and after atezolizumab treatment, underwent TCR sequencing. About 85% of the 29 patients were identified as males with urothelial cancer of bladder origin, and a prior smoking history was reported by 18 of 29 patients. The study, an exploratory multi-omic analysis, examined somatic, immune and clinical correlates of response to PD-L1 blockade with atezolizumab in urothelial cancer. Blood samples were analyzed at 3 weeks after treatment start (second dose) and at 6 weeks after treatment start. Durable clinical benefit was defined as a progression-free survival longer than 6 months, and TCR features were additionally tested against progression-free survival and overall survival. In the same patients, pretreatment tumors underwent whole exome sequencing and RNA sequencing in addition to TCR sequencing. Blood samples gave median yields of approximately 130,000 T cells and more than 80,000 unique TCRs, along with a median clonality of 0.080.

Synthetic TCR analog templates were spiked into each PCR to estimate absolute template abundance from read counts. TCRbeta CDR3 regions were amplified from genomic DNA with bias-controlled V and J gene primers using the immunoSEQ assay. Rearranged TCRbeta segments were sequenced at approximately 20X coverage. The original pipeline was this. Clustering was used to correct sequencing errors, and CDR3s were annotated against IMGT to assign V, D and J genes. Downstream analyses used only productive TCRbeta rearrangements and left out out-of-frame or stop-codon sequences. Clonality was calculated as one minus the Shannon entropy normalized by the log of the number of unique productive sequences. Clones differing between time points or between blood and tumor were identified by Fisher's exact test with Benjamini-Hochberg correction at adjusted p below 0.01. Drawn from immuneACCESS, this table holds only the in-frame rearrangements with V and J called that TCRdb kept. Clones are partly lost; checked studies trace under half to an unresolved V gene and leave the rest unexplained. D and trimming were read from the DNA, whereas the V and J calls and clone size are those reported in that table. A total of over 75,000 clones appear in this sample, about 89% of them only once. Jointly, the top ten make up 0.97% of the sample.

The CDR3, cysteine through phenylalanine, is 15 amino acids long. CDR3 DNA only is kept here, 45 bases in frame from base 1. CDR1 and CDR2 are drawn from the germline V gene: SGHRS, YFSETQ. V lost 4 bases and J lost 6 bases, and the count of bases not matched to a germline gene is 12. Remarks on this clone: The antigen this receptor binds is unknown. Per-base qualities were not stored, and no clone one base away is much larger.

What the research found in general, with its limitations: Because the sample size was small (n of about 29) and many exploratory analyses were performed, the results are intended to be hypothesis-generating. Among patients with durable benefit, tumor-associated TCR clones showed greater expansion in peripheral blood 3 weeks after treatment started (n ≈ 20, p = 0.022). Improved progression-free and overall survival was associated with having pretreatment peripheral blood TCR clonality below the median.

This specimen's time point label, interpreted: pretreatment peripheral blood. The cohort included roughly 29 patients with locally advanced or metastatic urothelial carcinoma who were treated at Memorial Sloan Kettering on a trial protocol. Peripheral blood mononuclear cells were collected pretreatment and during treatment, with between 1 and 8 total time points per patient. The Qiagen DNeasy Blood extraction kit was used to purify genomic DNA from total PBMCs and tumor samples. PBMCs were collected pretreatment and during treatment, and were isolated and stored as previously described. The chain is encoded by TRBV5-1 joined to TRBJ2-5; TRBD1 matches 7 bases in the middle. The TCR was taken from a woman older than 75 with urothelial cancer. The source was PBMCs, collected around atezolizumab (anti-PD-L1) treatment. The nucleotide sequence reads TGCGCCAGCAGCACTTTGGACAGGAGCCGTCAGACCCAGTACTTC. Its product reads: CASSTLDRSRQTQYF. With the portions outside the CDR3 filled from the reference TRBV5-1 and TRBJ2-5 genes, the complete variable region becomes KAGVTQTPRYLIKTRGQQVTLSCSPISGHRSVSWYQQTPGQGLQFLFEYFSETQRNKGNFPGRFSGRQFSNSRSEMNVSTLELGDSALYLCASSTLDRSRQTQYFGPGTRLLVL.